This entry lists 32 T cell receptor beta chains sequenced from one sample in a study of blood T cell repertoires in COVID-19. Assay used: immunoSEQ multiplex PCR; TCRdb lists only in-frame clones, some missing. The table shows approximately 200,000 clones, with roughly 80% occurring only once. Sequencing was carried out using peripheral blood. The source is a woman in her fifties or sixties with acute or convalescent COVID-19.

Only a few counts were recorded for this clone. V gene TRBV12-3 or TRBV12-4 combines with J gene TRBJ1-2; 7 positions agree with TRBD1. This CDR3 is 12 amino acids long. V shed 11 bases, J shed 6 bases, and the junction held 9 bases outside the gene matches. The CDR3 reads CARGTVRDGYTF. The CDR3, as DNA: TGTGCCCGAGGGACAGTACGCGATGGCTACACCTTC.

The chain combines TRBV5-6 with TRBJ2-7; a weak D match, TRBD1 (6 bases). The CDR3 consists of 14 residues. V was trimmed by 1 base and J by 2 bases, leaving 10 bases between them. CDR1 and CDR2 (germline): SGHDT, YYEEEE. For the CDR3, the DNA is TGTGCCAGCAGCTTGTGGCCAGGGGCCTACGAGCAGTACTTC. Translation gives CASSLWPGAYEQYF.

This clone was seen only once. The gene calls are TRBV28 and TRBJ1-1, with 7 bases identical to TRBD1. With 6 bases clipped from V and 5 bases from J, the junction kept 9 bases outside the gene matches. This CDR3 is built from 14 residues. From germline, CDR1 is MDHEN and CDR2 SYDVKM. The DNA for the CDR3 is TGTGCCAGCAGCCTGGCCAGGGGGAGGACTGAAGCTTTCTTT. Amino acids: CASSLARGRTEAFF. The full variable domain, rest sourced from reference TRBV28 and TRBJ1-1, is DVKVTQSSRYLVKRTGEKVFLECVQDMDHENMFWYRQDPGLGLRLIYFSYDVKMKEKGDIPEGYSVSREKKERFSLILESASTNQTSMYLCASSLARGRTEAFFGQGTRLTVV.

The rearrangement uses TRBV7-9 and TRBJ1-3; D gene uncertain. V lost 5 bases and J 0 bases, leaving 8 bases between the germline ends. CDR1 is SEHNR and CDR2 is FQNEAQ in the germline V gene (reference sequence). The CDR3 has 14 amino acids. The CDR3 nucleotides read TGTGCCAGCAGCCGTCGGGTCTCTGGAAACACCATATATTTT. This gives the protein CASSRRVSGNTIYF.

This clone was counted only a few times. The chain uses TRBV21-1 and TRBJ2-7; the listed D gene, TRBD1, was not tested against the DNA. TRBV21-1 is recorded as a pseudogene. The CDR3 is made up of 15 amino acids. The DNA for the CDR3 is TGTGCCAGCAGCCTGGACAGGGAATTAAGCTACGAGCAGTACTTC. It is translated as CASSLDRELSYEQYF.

The chain couples TRBV7-2 to TRBJ2-4; 7 nucleotides align to TRBD2. The V gene's germline CDR1 is SGHTA and CDR2 FQGNSA. The V gene end was trimmed by 5 bases and the J gene end by 3 bases; junction bases not matched to a gene: 10. The CDR3 totals 16 residues. CDR3 residues: CASSAPTTGGKNIQYF. In nucleotides, the CDR3 is TGTGCCAGCAGCGCTCCGACGACGGGGGGCAAAAACATTCAGTACTTC.

The chain has TRBV9 and TRBJ2-3; D might be TRBD2 (5 bases). Trimming removed 0 bases at V and 4 bases at J, with 12 bases between. The CDR3 is made up of 15 amino acids. In germline, CDR1 is SGDLS, CDR2 YYNGEE. The CDR3 nucleotides are TGTGCCAGCAGCGTAGAAACGGGGATCGCAGATACGCAGTATTTT. This encodes CASSVETGIADTQYF. Together with reference TRBV9 and TRBJ2-3, the CDR3 gives the full variable domain: DSGVTQTPKHLITATGQRVTLRCSPRSGDLSVYWYQQSLDQGLQFLIQYYNGEERAKGNILERFSAQQFPDLHSELNLSSLELGDSALYFCASSVETGIADTQYFGPGTRLTVL.

The V gene is TRBV15, the J gene TRBJ1-3; TRBD1 might be the D (6 bases). Deletions cut 0 bases from V and 5 bases from J, with 8 bases between. The CDR3 is 14 residues long. Germline V gene sequence: CDR1 LNHNV, CDR2 YYDKDF (reference sequence). The CDR3 sequence is CATSREDSRNTIYF. The CDR3 DNA reads as TGTGCCACCAGCAGAGAGGACAGTCGAAACACCATATATTTT.

The chain has TRBV5-1 and TRBJ1-3; 8 positions agree with TRBD1. Trimming cost V 0 bases and J 0 bases; bases outside gene matches: 2. Germline assignment: CDR1 SGHRS and CDR2 YFSETQ. CDR3 size: 16 residues. The CDR3 DNA is TGCGCCAGCAGCTTGGCCGGACAGGGCTCTGGAAACACCATATATTTT. Encoded protein: CASSLAGQGSGNTIYF.

The chain recombines TRBV9 with TRBJ2-5; the match to TRBD2 covers 8 bases. Germline CDR1 and CDR2: SGDLS and YYNGEE. The CDR3 length is 17 residues. V lost 3 bases, J lost 0 bases, and 10 bases stayed unmatched. The CDR3 DNA is TGTGCCAGCAGCGCCTCTTCGGGCGGGGGGTACCAAGAGACCCAGTACTTC. This gives the protein CASSASSGGGYQETQYF.

V and J are TRBV5-6 and TRBJ2-5, with D unresolved. CDR3 length equals 14 residues. With 0 bases removed from V and 3 bases from J, the gap between germline ends came to 9 bases. Germline-derived CDR1 and CDR2 are SGHDT and YYEEEE. The CDR3 loop is CASSLELGEETQYF. CDR3 coding DNA: TGTGCCAGCAGCTTGGAGCTCGGTGAAGAGACCCAGTACTTC.

Here the CDR3 reads CASSHVDRVGYGYTF. The CDR3 nucleotides read TGTGCCAGCAGCCATGTTGACAGGGTGGGGTATGGCTACACCTTC. The chain links TRBV3-1 (or the pseudogene TRBV3-2) to TRBJ1-2; 7 bases are a match to TRBD1. In germline, CDR1 is LGHDT, CDR2 YNNKEL (reference sequence). V lost 3 bases and J lost 5; bases outside the gene matches: 9. There are 15 residues in the CDR3.

The V call is TRBV24-1, the J call TRBJ2-3; weak D call: TRBD2 (5 bases). The CDR3 has 13 residues. Germline-derived CDR1 and CDR2 are KGHDR and SFDVKD. V lost 4 bases to trimming and J lost 6 bases, with 10 bases between them. The CDR3 region has the DNA TGTGCCACCAGTGAGACAATAGCGGATACGCAGTATTTT. This codes for CATSETIADTQYF.

V is TRBV5-4 and J is TRBJ2-2; D unclear. Trimming left V 2 bases short and J 6 bases short, with 5 bases between. The CDR3 is 12 amino acids. Germline V gives CDR1 SGHNT, CDR2 YYREEE (reference sequence). The CDR3 here is CASSFISGELFF. The CDR3 coding sequence is TGTGCCAGCAGCTTCATTTCCGGGGAGCTGTTTTTT.

The V and J genes are TRBV7-9 and TRBJ2-7; TRBD1 matches 8 bases. The CDR3 contains 15 residues. V lost 4 bases, J lost 3 bases, and 8 bases stayed unmatched. Germline CDR1 and CDR2: SEHNR and FQNEAQ (reference sequence). CDR3 amino acids: CASSSAGTGVYEQYF. The CDR3 DNA reads as TGTGCCAGCAGCTCTGCTGGGACAGGAGTCTACGAGCAGTACTTC.

This clone was picked up a small number of times. V is TRBV11-2 and J is TRBJ1-2; D may be TRBD1 (6 bases). Germline V gene data show CDR1 as SGHAT and CDR2 as FQNNGV. The ends were cut back, 1 base at V and 2 bases at J, with 8 bases in the middle. This CDR3 has 14 amino acids. The CDR3 protein is CASSLGTGNYGYTF. DNA of the CDR3: TGTGCCAGCAGCTTAGGTACAGGGAACTATGGCTACACCTTC.

This chain uses TRBV2 with TRBJ2-5; 11 nucleotides match TRBD1. Germline V gene sequence: CDR1 SNHLY, CDR2 FYNNEI. Trimming took 6 bases from V and 1 from J; bases not matched to a gene: 13. CDR3 length: 18 amino acids. The DNA for the CDR3 is TGTGCCAGCAGCGGGGGACAGGGGGTAAAACACATCCAAGAGACCCAGTACTTC. Translated, it gives CASSGGQGVKHIQETQYF. The full variable domain, with the rest looked up from reference TRBV2 and TRBJ2-5, is EPEVTQTPSHQVTQMGQEVILRCVPISNHLYFYWYRQILGQKVEFLVSFYNNEISEKSEIFDDQFSVERPDGSNFTLKIRSTKLEDSAMYFCASSGGQGVKHIQETQYFGPGTRLLVL.

With regard to this clone: Other DNA sequences in this sample translate to the same CDR3. The V call is TRBV7-9, the J call TRBJ2-2; 9 nucleotides agree with TRBD1. V lost 3 bases and J lost 1; bases outside the gene matches: 0. The germline V gene encodes CDR1 SEHNR and CDR2 FQNEAQ (reference sequence). The CDR3 is 15 residues long. The CDR3 DNA is TGTGCCAGCAGCTTGGGACAGGGGAACACCGGGGAGCTGTTTTTT. As protein: CASSLGQGNTGELFF.

CDR3 DNA sequence: TGTGCCAGCAGCCCATCCTGGACAGGGTACACTGAAGCTTTCTTT. Protein: CASSPSWTGYTEAFF. V gene TRBV27 combines with J gene TRBJ1-1; 8 bases are a match to TRBD1. CDR1 is MNHEY and CDR2 is SMNVEV in the germline V gene (reference sequence). Unmatched junction bases numbered 9, after V lost 6 bases and J lost 3 bases. CDR3 size: 15 residues.

In the case of this clone: Other DNA sequences within the sample encode an identical CDR3. CDR3 sequence (DNA): TGTGCCAGTAGCGGGACAGGCAATCAGCCCCAGCATTTT. Amino acid sequence: CASSGTGNQPQHF. This rearrangement joins TRBV19 to TRBJ1-5; TRBD1 agrees at 7 bases. Germline V gene sequence: CDR1 LNHDA, CDR2 SQIVND (reference sequence). V lost 6 bases and J lost 2; bases outside the gene matches: 1. The CDR3 has 13 residues.

CDR3 nucleotides: TGTGCCAGCAGCCAAGATCGGTCCGGAGGAGATTCACCCCTCCACTTT. This sequence encodes CASSQDRSGGDSPLHF. V and J are TRBV4-2 and TRBJ1-6; D gene uncertain. V was pared by 0 bases and J by 8 bases, with 14 bases between. CDR1 and CDR2 (germline): LGHNA, YNFKEQ. There are 16 residues in the CDR3.

J is TRBJ1-6 and V is TRBV7-2, with 9 bases aligning to TRBD1. The CDR3 has 15 amino acids. Germline values: CDR1 SGHTA, CDR2 FQGNSA. J lost 9 bases, V lost 5 bases, and 8 bases had no gene match. CDR3 in DNA: TGTGCCAGCAGCGAAACAGGGGGCGTCGGTTCACCCCTCCACTTT. It codes for CASSETGGVGSPLHF.

This clone was counted a single time. As DNA, the CDR3 is TGTGCCAGCAGCGAGGAAAGTAGGCAGTATTTT. This encodes CASSEESRQYF. The chain links TRBV6-5 to TRBJ2-3; D not resolved. Trimming pared 6 bases from V and 11 bases from J, leaving 12 bases between. The CDR3 is made up of 11 amino acids. Per germline, CDR1 MNHEY and CDR2 SVGAGI.

This sequence joins TRBV5-4 and TRBJ1-1; D may be TRBD1 (5 bases). This CDR3 has 14 residues. Germline CDR1 is SGHNT and CDR2 is YYREEE (reference sequence). Trimming pared 3 bases from V and 1 base from J, leaving 10 bases between. This chain's CDR3 is CASSSVTGNTEAFF. The CDR3 DNA follows: TGTGCCAGCAGCTCGGTTACAGGGAACACTGAAGCTTTCTTT.

The chain is built from TRBV4-1 and TRBJ2-1; 13 bases are a match to TRBD2. Germline trimming cut 2 bases from V and 2 bases from J; bases unmatched to any gene: 3. CDR3 length equals 17 residues. CDR1 is MGHRA, CDR2 YSYEKL, per germline. CDR3 in DNA: TGCGCCAGCAGCCAACCAACTAGCGGGGGGGCCTACAATGAGCAGTTCTTC. Residues: CASSQPTSGGAYNEQFF.

This chain connects TRBV21-1 to TRBJ2-5; TRBD1 is taken as the D call from the table, unchecked against the DNA. TRBV21-1 is reported as a pseudogene. This CDR3 region has 16 residues. DNA of the CDR3: TGTGCCAGCAGCACCACGGACAGGGTAACTTTTGAGACCCAGTACTTC. Its protein is CASSTTDRVTFETQYF.

The rearrangement joins TRBV6-5 to TRBJ2-7; D is uncertain. V shed 5 bases and J shed 2 bases, with 7 bases lying between them. This CDR3 is built from 12 residues. CDR1 and CDR2 (germline): MNHEY, SVGAGI. The CDR3 loop is CASSRAAYEQYF. The CDR3 nucleotides read TGTGCCAGCAGTCGCGCTGCCTACGAGCAGTACTTC.

This clone was seen a few times. The gene calls are TRBV6-2 or TRBV6-3 and TRBJ1-5; maybe TRBD1 (5 bases). The CDR3 totals 15 residues. The V and J ends lost 0 bases and 6 bases respectively, with 12 bases between them. In germline, CDR1 is MNHEY, CDR2 SVGEGT. CDR3 residues: CASSYSAGLSQPQHF. In nucleotides, the CDR3 is TGTGCCAGCAGTTACTCTGCAGGGCTGAGTCAGCCCCAGCATTTT.

V is TRBV28 and J is TRBJ2-4; TRBD1 is a possible D gene (6 bases). The CDR3 loop spans 16 amino acids. Germline loops: CDR1 MDHEN, CDR2 SYDVKM. V was clipped by 5 bases and J by 0 bases, with 14 bases between them. The CDR3 spells CASSRGQLLAKNIQYF. The CDR3 coding sequence is TGTGCCAGCAGTCGAGGACAGCTACTAGCCAAAAACATTCAGTACTTC.

The chain joins TRBV6-5 to TRBJ2-1; no firm D call. The CDR3 totals 11 residues. V shed 7 bases and J shed 5 bases, with 6 bases lying between them. Germline CDR1 MNHEY, CDR2 SVGAGI. CDR3 sequence reads: CASIQDNEQFF. The CDR3 DNA follows: TGTGCCAGCATCCAGGACAATGAGCAGTTCTTC.

The V and J genes are TRBV9 and TRBJ1-2, with D possibly TRBD1 on 5 matching bases. V lost 6 bases and J 4 bases, leaving 10 bases between the germline ends. Germline V CDR1 and CDR2: SGDLS, YYNGEE. CDR3 length: 12 amino acids. CDR3 sequence: CASTGDPYGYTF. The DNA for the CDR3 is TGTGCCAGCACGGGGGACCCCTATGGCTACACCTTC.

This clone has a single count. This chain links TRBV7-2 with TRBJ2-3; the D is unclear. With 1 base removed from V and 1 base from J, the gap between germline ends came to 9 bases. The CDR3 totals 15 residues. Germline V lookup: CDR1 SGHTA, CDR2 FQGNSA. The CDR3 DNA reads TGTGCCAGCAGCTTAGGGGCTACACGCACAGATACGCAGTATTTT. The encoded protein is CASSLGATRTDTQYF.